This T cell receptor beta chain appears in the sequencing data of a study of cytomegalovirus exposure and HLA in healthy donors. TCRdb's copy holds only in-frame clones and misses some; the assay was immunoSEQ multiplex PCR. In the table there are approximately 130,000 clones, approximately 90% of which are singletons. This CDR3 is built from 11 residues. V was trimmed by 0 bases and J by 7 bases, leaving 6 bases between them. Looked up from germline, CDR1 is GTSNPN and CDR2 is SVGIG (reference sequence). The receptor's source is a woman between 18 and 30 years old in good health and CMV-seronegative. This chain uses TRBV30 with TRBJ1-1; possibly TRBD1 for D (6 bases). The sample taken for sequencing was PBMCs. This CDR3 is CAWSVGGEAFF. For the CDR3, the DNA is TGTGCCTGGAGTGTAGGGGGTGAAGCTTTCTTT.